Presented here are 3 T cell receptor beta chains from one specimen sequenced in a study of cytomegalovirus exposure and HLA in healthy donors. Primers included in the PCR were 60 Vbeta and 13 Jbeta primers. TCRdb keeps only in-frame clones here, not all; method: immunoSEQ multiplex PCR. The table includes under 200,000 clones, about 82% detected once. The material sequenced was PBMCs. These TCRs come from a woman aged 45-60 years in good health and CMV-seropositive.

The V and J genes are TRBV18 and TRBJ1-1; 7 bases are shared with TRBD1. The CDR3 totals 12 residues. Trimming removed 9 bases from V and 6 bases from J; junction bases left unmatched: 7. Germline V gives CDR1 KGHSH, CDR2 LQKENI. Written as DNA, the CDR3 is TGTGCCAGTCATACAGGGGATTCTGAAGCTTTCTTT. It specifies CASHTGDSEAFF.

The chain joins TRBV7-6 to TRBJ1-3; a possible D gene is TRBD1 (6 bases). Germline values: CDR1 SGHVS, CDR2 FNYEAQ. V lost 5 bases, J lost 4 bases, and 15 bases lay in between. The CDR3 contains 15 residues. The CDR3 region has the DNA TGTGCCAGCAGCCAACAGACAGGCGCCGGAAACACCATATATTTT. Translated: CASSQQTGAGNTIYF.

The rearrangement uses TRBV7-2 and TRBJ1-3; D call uncertain. Germline CDR1 is SGHTA and CDR2 is FQGNSA. The CDR3 has 12 amino acids. The V end was cut by 1 base, the J end by 8 bases, with 6 bases between. The CDR3 region has the DNA TGTGCCAGCAGCTTAGACCAGGACACCATATATTTT. Translation: CASSLDQDTIYF.